A selection of T cell receptor beta chains follows, all from one sample in a study of STAT5B mutations in CD4+ large granular lymphocyte leukemia. Sequencing was performed with immunoSEQ multiplex PCR; in TCRdb, only in-frame clones are kept and a portion is missing. This sample has 30,000 to 40,000 clones, with 65% to 90% found just once. Sequencing was performed on CD4+ T cells from blood buffy coats. The receptors shown here come from a human donor in good health. Each CDR3 is given with its conserved first and last residue. A D gene is named only where the DNA matches it firmly. Clone size is given for some rows only: seen once, a few or many times, or a class if the clone is expanded.

j_call: TRBJ1-3
clone_size: few
d_call: -
v_call: TRBV30
cdr3_length: 13
cdr3_nt: TGTGCCTGGAGTGTAGAACGTGGAAACACCATATATTTT
cdr3_aa: CAWSVERGNTIYF

j_call: TRBJ2-2
clone_size: -
d_call: TRBD2
v_call: TRBV6-5
cdr3_length: 14
cdr3_nt: TGTGCCAGTTCGACTAGCGGGAGGGTCGGGGAGCTGTTTTTT
cdr3_aa: CASSTSGRVGELFF

j_call: TRBJ2-7
clone_size: -
d_call: -
v_call: TRBV7-6
cdr3_length: 13
cdr3_nt: TGTGCCAGCAGCTTAAGCCGGACCTACGAGCAGTACTTC
cdr3_aa: CASSLSRTYEQYF

j_call: TRBJ2-1
clone_size: -
d_call: -
v_call: TRBV7-9
cdr3_length: 15
cdr3_nt: TGTGCCAGCAGCCCCCGGGGAGGGGGTCGTAATGAGCAGTTCTTC
cdr3_aa: CASSPRGGGRNEQFF

j_call: TRBJ2-5
clone_size: once
d_call: TRBD2
v_call: TRBV6-1
cdr3_length: 17
cdr3_nt: TGTGCCAGCAGTGAAGTCGGGGGGACGGCGGAATGGGAGACCCAGTACTTC
cdr3_aa: CASSEVGGTAEWETQYF

j_call: TRBJ1-3
clone_size: -
d_call: TRBD1
v_call: TRBV11-2
cdr3_length: 15
cdr3_nt: TGTGCCAGCAGCTCCGGGGACAGGTCTGGAAACACCATATATTTT
cdr3_aa: CASSSGDRSGNTIYF

j_call: TRBJ1-5
clone_size: -
d_call: -
v_call: TRBV28
cdr3_length: 17
cdr3_nt: TGTGCCAGCAGTTTTCTCAGGGGCCAACATAGCAATCAGCCCCAGCATTTT
cdr3_aa: CASSFLRGQHSNQPQHF

j_call: TRBJ2-1
clone_size: -
d_call: -
v_call: TRBV21-1
cdr3_length: 16
cdr3_nt: TGTGCCAGCAGCAAAGGGGCGGGAAAGGGTGGGTATGAGCAGTTCTTC
cdr3_aa: CASSKGAGKGGYEQFF

j_call: TRBJ1-1
clone_size: -
d_call: TRBD1
v_call: TRBV30
cdr3_length: 13
cdr3_nt: TGTGCCTGGAGTAGACAGGGAGGCTCTGAAGCTTTCTTT
cdr3_aa: CAWSRQGGSEAFF

j_call: TRBJ2-3
clone_size: -
d_call: TRBD2
v_call: TRBV30
cdr3_length: 15
cdr3_nt: TGTGCCTGGAGCGGAGCGGGGGGGCCCACAGATACGCAGTATTTT
cdr3_aa: CAWSGAGGPTDTQYF

j_call: TRBJ2-2
clone_size: -
d_call: -
v_call: TRBV5-4
cdr3_length: 17
cdr3_nt: TGTGCCAGCAGCTTGGCCGCCGGACAGCCGAACACCGGGGAGCTGTTTTTT
cdr3_aa: CASSLAAGQPNTGELFF

j_call: TRBJ2-3
clone_size: -
d_call: TRBD2
v_call: TRBV19
cdr3_length: 16
cdr3_nt: TGTGCCAGTAGATCGGTGACTAGCGGGGCCACAGATACGCAGTATTTT
cdr3_aa: CASRSVTSGATDTQYF

j_call: TRBJ2-1
clone_size: -
d_call: -
v_call: TRBV21-1
cdr3_length: 15
cdr3_nt: TGTGCCACCCAGCAGTTATCGCAGGGATACAATGAGCAGTTCTTC
cdr3_aa: CATQQLSQGYNEQFF

j_call: TRBJ2-7
clone_size: once
d_call: TRBD2
v_call: TRBV4-1
cdr3_length: 18
cdr3_nt: TGCGCCAGCAGCCAAGTGAGGACTAGCGGGAGGGCCGATATAGAGCAGTACTTC
cdr3_aa: CASSQVRTSGRADIEQYF

j_call: TRBJ2-5
clone_size: -
d_call: TRBD1
v_call: TRBV11-2
cdr3_length: 14
cdr3_nt: TGTGCCAGCAGCTCACAGGGGGCCCAGGGGACCCAGTACTTC
cdr3_aa: CASSSQGAQGTQYF

j_call: TRBJ1-1
clone_size: -
d_call: -
v_call: TRBV29-1
cdr3_length: 13
cdr3_nt: TGCAGCGCCGACGGCGGTATGAACACTGAAGCTTTCTTT
cdr3_aa: CSADGGMNTEAFF

j_call: TRBJ1-6
clone_size: few
d_call: -
v_call: TRBV7-8
cdr3_length: 16
cdr3_nt: TGTGCCAGCAGCCCTTTCACGACCGAGAATAATTCACCCCTCCACTTT
cdr3_aa: CASSPFTTENNSPLHF

j_call: TRBJ1-2
clone_size: -
d_call: -
v_call: TRBV19
cdr3_length: 11
cdr3_nt: TGTGCCAGCGAAGGGGAGGAGGGCTACACCTTC
cdr3_aa: CASEGEEGYTF

j_call: TRBJ2-3
clone_size: -
d_call: TRBD2
v_call: TRBV7-3
cdr3_length: 18
cdr3_nt: TGTGCCAGCAGCTTAAGTGGGACTAGTTTCAGTAGCACAGATACGCAGTATTTT
cdr3_aa: CASSLSGTSFSSTDTQYF

j_call: TRBJ1-2
clone_size: -
d_call: -
v_call: TRBV6-5
cdr3_length: 14
cdr3_nt: TGTGCCAACCCCTATGCCGGGCCCAAGGTAGGCTACACCTTC
cdr3_aa: CANPYAGPKVGYTF

j_call: TRBJ2-7
clone_size: -
d_call: -
v_call: TRBV15
cdr3_length: 13
cdr3_nt: TGTGCCACCAGCAGAGAAGGAGGTCGCGAGCAGTACTTC
cdr3_aa: CATSREGGREQYF

j_call: TRBJ1-4
clone_size: once
d_call: -
v_call: TRBV6-5
cdr3_length: 13
cdr3_nt: TGTGCCAGCACGGGCAGGGTAGGAGAAAAACTGTTTTTT
cdr3_aa: CASTGRVGEKLFF

j_call: TRBJ2-2
clone_size: -
d_call: -
v_call: TRBV5-4
cdr3_length: 15
cdr3_nt: TGTGCCAGCAGCTCTTGGGGCGGGAACACCGGGGAGCTGTTTTTT
cdr3_aa: CASSSWGGNTGELFF

j_call: TRBJ2-3
clone_size: -
d_call: TRBD1
v_call: TRBV18
cdr3_length: 14
cdr3_nt: TGTGCCAGCTCATCGGGACAGGTCACAGATACGCAGTATTTT
cdr3_aa: CASSSGQVTDTQYF

j_call: TRBJ2-6
clone_size: few
d_call: -
v_call: TRBV7-3
cdr3_length: 12
cdr3_nt: TGTGCCAGCAGCCCCTCGACGGGCGTCCTGACTTTC
cdr3_aa: CASSPSTGVLTF

j_call: TRBJ2-3
clone_size: -
d_call: TRBD2
v_call: TRBV2
cdr3_length: 15
cdr3_nt: TGTGCCAGCAGTCACCAGCGGGAGGCCACAGATACGCAGTATTTT
cdr3_aa: CASSHQREATDTQYF

j_call: TRBJ1-4
clone_size: -
d_call: TRBD1
v_call: TRBV18
cdr3_length: 14
cdr3_nt: TGTGCCAGCTCACCAGAGGGGGCGGGAGAAAAACTGTTTTTT
cdr3_aa: CASSPEGAGEKLFF

j_call: TRBJ2-1
clone_size: -
d_call: -
v_call: TRBV29-1
cdr3_length: 12
cdr3_nt: TGCAGCGTTGATCTTAGGTTAAGGGAGCAGTTCTTC
cdr3_aa: CSVDLRLREQFF

j_call: TRBJ2-6
clone_size: once
d_call: TRBD1
v_call: TRBV2
cdr3_length: 18
cdr3_nt: TGTGCCAGCAGGCCGGGACAGGGGATTGCGTCTGGGGCCAACGTCCTGACTTTC
cdr3_aa: CASRPGQGIASGANVLTF

j_call: TRBJ1-3
clone_size: -
d_call: TRBD1
v_call: TRBV6-1
cdr3_length: 17
cdr3_nt: TGTGCCAGCAGTGCCGTAGGGGGGACAGGGACTGGAAACACCATATATTTT
cdr3_aa: CASSAVGGTGTGNTIYF

j_call: TRBJ1-1
clone_size: -
d_call: -
v_call: TRBV18
cdr3_length: 15
cdr3_nt: TGTGCCAGCTCACTAAAACAGGACCCGAACACTGAAGCTTTCTTT
cdr3_aa: CASSLKQDPNTEAFF

j_call: TRBJ1-1
clone_size: few
d_call: -
v_call: TRBV7-3
cdr3_length: 13
cdr3_nt: TGTGCCAGCAGCTTATTCGAGAACACTGAAGCTTTCTTT
cdr3_aa: CASSLFENTEAFF

j_call: TRBJ1-1
clone_size: -
d_call: TRBD1
v_call: TRBV6-1
cdr3_length: 15
cdr3_nt: TGTGCCAGCAGTGAAGAGGGGGCAGGGTTGACTGAAGCTTTCTTT
cdr3_aa: CASSEEGAGLTEAFF

j_call: TRBJ2-7
clone_size: once
d_call: -
v_call: TRBV5-5
cdr3_length: 11
cdr3_nt: TGTGCCAGCAGCCGGATTTACGAGCAGTACTTC
cdr3_aa: CASSRIYEQYF

j_call: TRBJ1-2
clone_size: -
d_call: TRBD1
v_call: TRBV28
cdr3_length: 16
cdr3_nt: TGTGCCAGCGGTGGGACAGGGGGCAACACTCACTATGGCTACACCTTC
cdr3_aa: CASGGTGGNTHYGYTF

j_call: TRBJ1-6
clone_size: few
d_call: -
v_call: TRBV5-1
cdr3_length: 13
cdr3_nt: TGCGCCAGCAGCGCCACAGGGTTCTCACCCCTCCACTTT
cdr3_aa: CASSATGFSPLHF

j_call: TRBJ1-5
clone_size: -
d_call: -
v_call: TRBV5-8
cdr3_length: 16
cdr3_nt: TGTGCCAGCAGCTTGGGTACAGATTATAGCAATCAGCCCCAGCATTTT
cdr3_aa: CASSLGTDYSNQPQHF

j_call: TRBJ2-7
clone_size: -
d_call: -
v_call: TRBV18
cdr3_length: 13
cdr3_nt: TGTGCCAGCTCACCACCGGTCCCGGAGGAGCAGTACTTC
cdr3_aa: CASSPPVPEEQYF

j_call: TRBJ1-1
clone_size: -
d_call: -
v_call: TRBV6-5
cdr3_length: 15
cdr3_nt: TGTGCCAGCAGTTACAGTCTCAGGGCTTACACTGAAGCTTTCTTT
cdr3_aa: CASSYSLRAYTEAFF

j_call: TRBJ2-7
clone_size: -
d_call: -
v_call: TRBV7-9
cdr3_length: 15
cdr3_nt: TGTGCCAGCAGCAGCACCACGGGACGGATCTACGAGCAGTACTTC
cdr3_aa: CASSSTTGRIYEQYF

j_call: TRBJ1-2
clone_size: -
d_call: -
v_call: TRBV30
cdr3_length: 11
cdr3_nt: TGTGCCTGGAGTTCACCGGGTGGCTACACCTTC
cdr3_aa: CAWSSPGGYTF

j_call: TRBJ2-6
clone_size: -
d_call: -
v_call: TRBV7-2
cdr3_length: 17
cdr3_nt: TGTGCCAGCAGCTTAGGAGGGGGGACGACTGGGGCCAACGTCCTGACTTTC
cdr3_aa: CASSLGGGTTGANVLTF

j_call: TRBJ2-2
clone_size: -
d_call: -
v_call: TRBV5-1
cdr3_length: 14
cdr3_nt: TGCGCCAGCAGCTTGGAGAGAGGGGACGGGGAGCTGTTTTTT
cdr3_aa: CASSLERGDGELFF

j_call: TRBJ1-2
clone_size: -
d_call: -
v_call: TRBV7-8
cdr3_length: 11
cdr3_nt: TGTGCCAGCAGCTTAGCCGGTGGCTACACCTTC
cdr3_aa: CASSLAGGYTF

j_call: TRBJ1-2
clone_size: few
d_call: -
v_call: TRBV2
cdr3_length: 12
cdr3_nt: TGTGCCAGCAGTGAACAGGCCTATGGCTACACCTTC
cdr3_aa: CASSEQAYGYTF

j_call: TRBJ1-1
clone_size: -
d_call: -
v_call: TRBV19
cdr3_length: 16
cdr3_nt: TGTGCCAGTAGTATAGGGGGCGCAGGGATGAACACTGAAGCTTTCTTT
cdr3_aa: CASSIGGAGMNTEAFF

j_call: TRBJ2-5
clone_size: -
d_call: -
v_call: TRBV7-9
cdr3_length: 11
cdr3_nt: TGTGCCAGCAGCGCTGAGGAGACCCAGTACTTC
cdr3_aa: CASSAEETQYF

j_call: TRBJ1-1
clone_size: -
d_call: TRBD1
v_call: TRBV7-8
cdr3_length: 16
cdr3_nt: TGTGCCAGCAGCGCAATTCCAGGGGGACGGAACACTGAAGCTTTCTTT
cdr3_aa: CASSAIPGGRNTEAFF

j_call: TRBJ2-2
clone_size: -
d_call: -
v_call: TRBV4-1
cdr3_length: 14
cdr3_nt: TGCGCCAGCAGCCGAGACGGGAACACCGGGGAGCTGTTTTTT
cdr3_aa: CASSRDGNTGELFF

j_call: TRBJ1-4
clone_size: -
d_call: -
v_call: TRBV30
cdr3_length: 15
cdr3_nt: TGTGCCTGGAGTGTATTGGACAGCCTTAATGAAAAACTGTTTTTT
cdr3_aa: CAWSVLDSLNEKLFF

j_call: TRBJ1-5
clone_size: -
d_call: -
v_call: TRBV29-1
cdr3_length: 17
cdr3_nt: TGCAGCGTTGACCCTTCACACAGGGTGAAGTCGAGGCAGCCCCAGCATTTT
cdr3_aa: CSVDPSHRVKSRQPQHF